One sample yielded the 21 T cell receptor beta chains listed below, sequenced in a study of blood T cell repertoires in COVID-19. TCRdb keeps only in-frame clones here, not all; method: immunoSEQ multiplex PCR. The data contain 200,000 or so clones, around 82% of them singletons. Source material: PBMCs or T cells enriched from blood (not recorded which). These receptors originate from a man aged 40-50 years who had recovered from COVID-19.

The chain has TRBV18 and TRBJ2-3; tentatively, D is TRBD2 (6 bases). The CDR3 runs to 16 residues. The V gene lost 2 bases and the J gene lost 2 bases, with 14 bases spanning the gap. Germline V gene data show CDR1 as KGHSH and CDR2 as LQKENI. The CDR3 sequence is CASSPDPGTATDTQYF. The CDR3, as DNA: TGTGCCAGCTCACCAGACCCCGGGACTGCCACAGATACGCAGTATTTT.

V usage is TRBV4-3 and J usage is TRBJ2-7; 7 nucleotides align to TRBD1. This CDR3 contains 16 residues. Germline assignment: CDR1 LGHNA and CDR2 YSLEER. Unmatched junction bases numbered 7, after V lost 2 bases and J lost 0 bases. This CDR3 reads CASSQQTGVLSYEQYF. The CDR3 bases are TGCGCCAGCAGCCAACAAACAGGGGTGCTCTCCTACGAGCAGTACTTC.

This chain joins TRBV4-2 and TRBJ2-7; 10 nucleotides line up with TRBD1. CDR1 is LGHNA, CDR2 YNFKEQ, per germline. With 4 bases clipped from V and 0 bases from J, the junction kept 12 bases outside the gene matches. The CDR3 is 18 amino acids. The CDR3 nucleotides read TGTGCCAGCAGCCCAACCCGGGACAGGGGTCGGATCTCCTACGAGCAGTACTTC. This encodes CASSPTRDRGRISYEQYF.

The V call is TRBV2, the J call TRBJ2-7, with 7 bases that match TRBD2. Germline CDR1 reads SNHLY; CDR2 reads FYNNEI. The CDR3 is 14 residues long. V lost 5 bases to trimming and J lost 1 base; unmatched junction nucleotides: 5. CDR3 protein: CASSFGGISYEQYF. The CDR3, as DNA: TGTGCCAGCAGTTTCGGGGGGATTTCCTACGAGCAGTACTTC.

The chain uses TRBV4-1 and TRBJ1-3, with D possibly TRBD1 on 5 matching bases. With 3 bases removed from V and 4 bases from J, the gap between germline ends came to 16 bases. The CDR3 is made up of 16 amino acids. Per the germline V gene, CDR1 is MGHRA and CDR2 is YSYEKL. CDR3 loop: CASSQGTGGLGNTIYF. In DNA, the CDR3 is TGCGCCAGCAGCCAGGGGACTGGAGGTCTGGGAAACACCATATATTTT.

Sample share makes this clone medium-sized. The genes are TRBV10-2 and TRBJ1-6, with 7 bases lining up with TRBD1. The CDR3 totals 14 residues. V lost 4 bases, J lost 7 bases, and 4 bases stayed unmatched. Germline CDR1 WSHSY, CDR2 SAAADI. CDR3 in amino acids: CASSGQGVNSPLHF. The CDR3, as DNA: TGCGCCAGCAGTGGACAGGGTGTCAATTCACCCCTCCACTTT.

The CDR3 DNA is TGTGCCAGTAGTAGTAAAGGAGGGGCTCCCTACAATGAGCAGTTCTTC. This gives the protein CASSSKGGAPYNEQFF. The chain has TRBV19 and TRBJ2-1; D perhaps matches TRBD2 (6 bases). Between the trimmed V and J ends, which lost 4 bases and 2 bases, there was a span of 15 bases. There are 16 residues in the CDR3. Germline V gene data show CDR1 as LNHDA and CDR2 as SQIVND (reference sequence).

The CDR3 bases are TGTGCCAGCAGCGTAGATATAGAATCCGGAAACACCATATATTTT. It encodes CASSVDIESGNTIYF. V gene TRBV9 combines with J gene TRBJ1-3; no definite D call. This CDR3 spans 15 amino acids. Germline V gene sequence: CDR1 SGDLS, CDR2 YYNGEE. Trimming stripped 0 bases from V and 4 bases from J, with 11 bases between.

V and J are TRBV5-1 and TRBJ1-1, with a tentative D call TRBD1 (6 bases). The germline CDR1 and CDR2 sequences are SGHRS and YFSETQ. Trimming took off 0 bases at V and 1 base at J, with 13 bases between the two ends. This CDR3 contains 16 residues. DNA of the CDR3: TGCGCCAGCAGCTTGGGGTCGAACAGGGAGAACACTGAAGCTTTCTTT. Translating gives CASSLGSNRENTEAFF.

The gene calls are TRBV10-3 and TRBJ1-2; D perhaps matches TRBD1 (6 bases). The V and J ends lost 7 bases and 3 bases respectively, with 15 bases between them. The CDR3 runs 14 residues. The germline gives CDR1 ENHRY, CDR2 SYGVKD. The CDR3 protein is CAITRQAGDYGYTF. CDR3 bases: TGTGCCATCACCAGACAGGCTGGCGACTATGGCTACACCTTC.

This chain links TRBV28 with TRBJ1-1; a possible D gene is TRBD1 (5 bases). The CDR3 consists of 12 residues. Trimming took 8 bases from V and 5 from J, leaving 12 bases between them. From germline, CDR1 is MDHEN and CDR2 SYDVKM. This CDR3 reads CASEGAGTEAFF. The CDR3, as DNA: TGTGCCAGCGAAGGGGCCGGGACTGAAGCTTTCTTT.

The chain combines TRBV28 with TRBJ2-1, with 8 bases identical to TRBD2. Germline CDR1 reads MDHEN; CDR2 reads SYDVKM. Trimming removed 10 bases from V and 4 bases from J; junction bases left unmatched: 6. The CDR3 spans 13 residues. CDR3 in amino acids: CATGASGYNEQFF. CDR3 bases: TGTGCCACCGGGGCTAGCGGGTACAATGAGCAGTTCTTC. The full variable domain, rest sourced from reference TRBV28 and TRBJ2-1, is DVKVTQSSRYLVKRTGEKVFLECVQDMDHENMFWYRQDPGLGLRLIYFSYDVKMKEKGDIPEGYSVSREKKERFSLILESASTNQTSMYLCATGASGYNEQFFGPGTRLTVL.

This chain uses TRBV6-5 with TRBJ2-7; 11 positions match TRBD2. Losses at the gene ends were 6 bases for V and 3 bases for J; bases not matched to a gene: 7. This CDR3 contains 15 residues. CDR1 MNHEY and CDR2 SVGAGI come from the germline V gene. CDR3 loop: CASSSLAGGNYEQYF. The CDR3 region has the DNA TGTGCCAGCAGCTCCTTAGCGGGGGGGAACTACGAGCAGTACTTC.

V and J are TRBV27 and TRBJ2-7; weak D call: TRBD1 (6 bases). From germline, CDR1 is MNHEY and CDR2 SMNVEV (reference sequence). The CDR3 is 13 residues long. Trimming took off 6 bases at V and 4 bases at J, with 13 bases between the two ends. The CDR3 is CASSKGHFYEQYF. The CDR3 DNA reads TGTGCCAGCAGCAAGGGACATTTTTACGAGCAGTACTTC.

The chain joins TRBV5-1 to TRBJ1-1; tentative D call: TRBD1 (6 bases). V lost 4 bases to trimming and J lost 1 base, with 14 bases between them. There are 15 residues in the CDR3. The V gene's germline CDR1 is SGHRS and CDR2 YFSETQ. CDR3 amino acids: CASSTLGHTNTEAFF. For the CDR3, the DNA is TGCGCCAGCAGCACGCTGGGACACACGAACACTGAAGCTTTCTTT.

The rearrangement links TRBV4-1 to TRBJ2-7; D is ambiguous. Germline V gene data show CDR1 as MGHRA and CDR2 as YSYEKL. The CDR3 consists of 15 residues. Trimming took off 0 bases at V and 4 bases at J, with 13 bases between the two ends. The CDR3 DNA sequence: TGCGCCAGCAGCCAAGACGGCAGGATACAATACGAGCAGTACTTC. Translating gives CASSQDGRIQYEQYF.

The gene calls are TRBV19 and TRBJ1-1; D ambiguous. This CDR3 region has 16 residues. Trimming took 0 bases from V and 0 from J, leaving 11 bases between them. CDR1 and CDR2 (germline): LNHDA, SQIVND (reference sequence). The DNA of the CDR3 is TGTGCCAGTAGTATAGAGGTGGGCAGTTTGAACACTGAAGCTTTCTTT. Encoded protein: CASSIEVGSLNTEAFF.

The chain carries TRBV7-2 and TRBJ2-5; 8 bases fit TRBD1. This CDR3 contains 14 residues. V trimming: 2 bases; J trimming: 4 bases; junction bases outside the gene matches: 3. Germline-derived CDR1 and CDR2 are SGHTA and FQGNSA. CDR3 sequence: CASSLPQGAETQYF. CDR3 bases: TGTGCCAGCAGCTTACCTCAGGGGGCAGAGACCCAGTACTTC.

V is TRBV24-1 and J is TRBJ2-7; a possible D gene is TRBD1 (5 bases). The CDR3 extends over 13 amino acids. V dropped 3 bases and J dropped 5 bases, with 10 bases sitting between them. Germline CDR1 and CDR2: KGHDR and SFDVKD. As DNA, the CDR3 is TGTGCCACCAGTGATCCAGGGTACCACGAGCAGTACTTC. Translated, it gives CATSDPGYHEQYF.

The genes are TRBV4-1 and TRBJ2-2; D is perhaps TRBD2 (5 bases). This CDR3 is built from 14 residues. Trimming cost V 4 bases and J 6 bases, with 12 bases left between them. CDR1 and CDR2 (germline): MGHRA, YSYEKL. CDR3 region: CASSPLATSGELFF. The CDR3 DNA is TGCGCCAGCAGCCCTCTAGCAACTTCCGGGGAGCTGTTTTTT.

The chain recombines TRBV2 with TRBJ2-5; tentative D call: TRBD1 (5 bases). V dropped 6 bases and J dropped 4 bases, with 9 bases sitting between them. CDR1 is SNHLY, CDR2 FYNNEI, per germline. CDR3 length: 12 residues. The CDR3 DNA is TGTGCCAGCAGGGGGCGCTCAGAGACCCAGTACTTC. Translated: CASRGRSETQYF. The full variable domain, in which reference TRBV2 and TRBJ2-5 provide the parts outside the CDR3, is EPEVTQTPSHQVTQMGQEVILRCVPISNHLYFYWYRQILGQKVEFLVSFYNNEISEKSEIFDDQFSVERPDGSNFTLKIRSTKLEDSAMYFCASRGRSETQYFGPGTRLLVL.